This is a list of T cell receptor beta chains from one sample in a study of T cells in Graves' hyperthyroidism and ophthalmopathy. TCRdb re-analysed the multiplex PCR reads in MiXCR, keeping a single row per CDR3 protein. The sample carries a few hundred thousand distinct CDR3 sequences, around 14% recorded once. Sequences were obtained from blood. The receptors shown here come from a woman in her 30s with Graves' hyperthyroidism. CDR3s include the opening cysteine and the closing phenylalanine or tryptophan. The D gene is left open where the match is weak. Clone size is shown for a subset of rows, as once, few, many or a class of expanded clone.

cdr3_aa cdr3_nt j_call clone_size v_call d_call
CASNLGQGRNQPQHF TGTGCCAGCAACCTGGGACAGGGAAGGAATCAGCCCCAGCATTTT TRBJ1-5 many TRBV6-1 TRBD1
CASSQLGGRIDEQYF TGCGCCAGCAGCCAACTTGGCGGGAGGATCGACGAGCAGTACTTC TRBJ2-7 NA TRBV4-1 TRBD2
CASSPIQGAQEQYF TGTGCCAGCAGCCCGATACAGGGGGCGCAGGAGCAGTACTTC TRBJ2-7 many TRBV3-1 TRBD1
CASTPEGNGYTF TGTGCCAGCACCCCTGAAGGTAATGGCTACACCTTC TRBJ1-2 many TRBV7-9 NA
CSARSSGSSYEQYF TGCAGTGCTAGAAGTAGCGGGAGTTCCTACGAGCAGTACTTC TRBJ2-7 NA TRBV20-1 TRBD2
CASSPKVGHTEAFF TGTGCCAGCAGCCCAAAGGTGGGGCACACTGAAGCTTTCTTT TRBJ1-1 many TRBV3-1 NA
CSTKGLEETQYF TGCAGCACAAAGGGACTAGAAGAGACCCAGTACTTC TRBJ2-5 many TRBV29-1 TRBD2
CSASCVGRENSNQPQHF TGCAGTGCTAGTTGTGTGGGACGTGAAAATAGCAATCAGCCCCAGCATTTT TRBJ1-5 many TRBV20-1 NA
CASSPAGRNNQPQHF TGTGCCAGCTCACCAGCGGGACGGAACAATCAGCCCCAGCATTTT TRBJ1-5 NA TRBV18 NA
CASSTDGPLGANTGELFF TGTGCCAGCAGCACCGATGGCCCACTTGGAGCGAACACCGGGGAGCTGTTTTTT TRBJ2-2 NA TRBV9 NA
CASSSPRGRLTYEQYF TGTGCCAGCAGTTCTCCCAGGGGGCGATTAACCTACGAGCAGTACTTC TRBJ2-7 NA TRBV6-9 TRBD1
CASSQVPKLADPYNEQFF TGTGCCAGCAGCCAAGTTCCCAAGCTAGCGGACCCTTACAATGAGCAGTTCTTC TRBJ2-1 many TRBV3-1 TRBD2
CSAGTGDTGANVLTF TGCAGTGCGGGGACCGGGGACACTGGGGCCAACGTCCTGACTTTC TRBJ2-6 few TRBV20-1 NA
CASSSLRDGDSYGYTF TGTGCCAGCAGTTCACTTAGGGACGGAGACTCCTATGGCTACACCTTC TRBJ1-2 many TRBV6-1 NA
CASSQDGPSLANTGELFF TGCGCCAGCAGCCAAGATGGGCCCTCGTTAGCGAACACCGGGGAGCTGTTTTTT TRBJ2-2 NA TRBV4-1 NA
CASSFDSSGNTIYF TGCGCCAGCAGCTTCGACAGCTCTGGAAACACCATATATTTT TRBJ1-3 NA TRBV5-1 NA
CASSRAFSGSNEQYF TGTGCCAGCAGTAGGGCTTTTAGCGGGAGCAACGAGCAGTACTTC TRBJ2-7 many TRBV28 TRBD2
CASSEGTSGAETQYF TGTGCCAGCAGTGAGGGGACTAGCGGGGCGGAGACCCAGTACTTC TRBJ2-5 many TRBV2 TRBD2
CASSDGQGDEKLFF TGTGCCAGCAGTGATGGACAGGGGGATGAAAAACTGTTTTTT TRBJ1-4 NA TRBV2 TRBD1
CASSLRAQPGELFF TGCGCCAGCAGCTTGAGGGCCCAGCCCGGGGAGCTGTTTTTT TRBJ2-2 NA TRBV5-1 NA
CSANSGKGTGELFF TGCAGTGCAAATAGCGGAAAGGGGACCGGGGAGCTGTTTTTT TRBJ2-2 many TRBV20-1 NA
CASSSRLAGENEQFF TGTGCCAGCAGCTCCCGACTAGCGGGAGAGAATGAGCAGTTCTTC TRBJ2-1 many TRBV11-3 TRBD2
CASKSGTGQGTQYF TGTGCCTCCAAATCCGGGACAGGGCAAGGGACCCAGTACTTC TRBJ2-5 NA TRBV10-3 TRBD1
CAIGQSTDTQYF TGTGCCATTGGACAGAGCACAGATACGCAGTATTTT TRBJ2-3 NA TRBV6-1 NA
CASSFTLAGVRRTDTQYF TGTGCCAGCAGTTTTACGCTAGCGGGGGTAAGGAGGACAGATACGCAGTATTTT TRBJ2-3 many TRBV28 TRBD2
CASSLNLGRGTQYF TGCGCCAGCAGCTTGAATCTGGGGCGGGGGACCCAGTACTTC TRBJ2-5 NA TRBV7-9 NA
CASSQDLTEQYF TGCGCCAGCAGCCAAGATCTGACTGAGCAGTACTTC TRBJ2-7 NA TRBV4-1 NA
CASSFRRDPNEQFF TGTGCCAGCAGCTTCAGACGGGACCCCAATGAGCAGTTCTTC TRBJ2-1 many TRBV7-2 NA
CSAASHGTGGSYEQYF TGCAGTGCGGCATCCCACGGGACAGGGGGATCCTACGAGCAGTACTTC TRBJ2-7 many TRBV20-1 TRBD1
CASSRQSGRRDEQFF TGCGCCAGCAGCCGTCAAAGCGGGAGACGCGATGAGCAGTTCTTC TRBJ2-1 many TRBV5-1 TRBD2
CASRTKTGLSYEQYF TGTGCCAGCAGAACAAAGACAGGCCTCTCCTACGAGCAGTACTTC TRBJ2-7 many TRBV6-1 NA
CASRNTPDRGETQYF TGTGCCAGCAGAAATACCCCTGACAGGGGAGAGACCCAGTACTTC TRBJ2-5 NA TRBV7-8 TRBD1
CASSRDGGLEQYF TGTGCCAGCTCCCGGGACGGAGGCCTTGAGCAGTACTTC TRBJ2-7 NA TRBV10-3 NA
CASSSPSWTRLNSPLHF TGTGCCAGCAGTTCCCCTAGTTGGACAAGACTTAATTCACCCCTCCACTTT TRBJ1-6 many TRBV28 NA
CATGSPDVYYEQYF TGTGCCACTGGTAGCCCGGACGTATACTACGAGCAGTACTTC TRBJ2-7 NA TRBV6-1 NA
CASSPGILGEQFF TGTGCCAGCTCACCAGGGATTCTGGGTGAGCAGTTCTTC TRBJ2-1 few TRBV18 NA
CASSYSNSLIWFF TGTGCCAGCAGTTACTCGAACTCCCTTATTTGGTTCTTC TRBJ2-1 once TRBV6-5 NA
CASSDLNYEQYF TGTGCCAGCAGTGACCTCAACTACGAGCAGTACTTC TRBJ2-7 many TRBV12-3/TRBV12-4 NA
CASSVGSGKYEQFF TGTGCCAGCAGCGTAGGTTCAGGGAAGTATGAGCAGTTCTTC TRBJ2-1 many TRBV9 NA
CASSSVGGRGKLFF TGTGCCAGCTCGTCAGTTGGGGGGCGCGGGAAACTGTTTTTT TRBJ1-4 NA TRBV5-6 NA
CAWSVGQGGRKTQYF TGTGCCTGGAGTGTAGGCCAAGGCGGGCGGAAGACCCAGTACTTC TRBJ2-5 many TRBV30 NA
CASSTGTPRGKLFF TGTGCCAGCAGCACCGGGACACCCCGTGGAAAACTGTTTTTT TRBJ1-4 many TRBV28 NA
CASSRGLEGNTQYF TGTGCCAGTAGTAGGGGCCTCGAGGGGAATACGCAGTATTTT TRBJ2-3 NA TRBV19 NA
CASSYGEAQEAFF TGTGCCAGCAGTTACGGGGAAGCACAGGAAGCTTTCTTT TRBJ1-1 few TRBV6-6 NA
CASGPTGAGAEAFF TGTGCCAGCGGACCGACAGGGGCGGGCGCTGAAGCTTTCTTT TRBJ1-1 NA TRBV6-1 TRBD1
CASSPGGGLGEQYF TGTGCCAGCAGCCCGGGGGGAGGACTGGGAGAGCAGTACTTC TRBJ2-7 NA TRBV25-1 TRBD2
CASSRDAWTSGRAATDTQYF TGTGCCAGCAGTCGGGACGCCTGGACTAGCGGGAGAGCCGCCACAGATACGCAGTATTTT TRBJ2-3 many TRBV12-3/TRBV12-4 TRBD2
CASSQVERDSAGELFF TGTGCCAGCAGCCAGGTTGAGCGGGACTCGGCCGGGGAGCTGTTTTTT TRBJ2-2 NA TRBV9 TRBD2
CASSRQTRMDEQYF TGTGCCAGCAGCAGACAGACTCGAATGGACGAGCAGTACTTC TRBJ2-7 many TRBV12-3/TRBV12-4 NA
CSVGNRTGGDQPQHF TGCAGCGTTGGCAACAGGACAGGGGGCGATCAGCCCCAGCATTTT TRBJ1-5 NA TRBV29-1 TRBD1
CASSPPTGGKNIQYF TGTGCCAGCTCACCACCGACAGGGGGAAAGAACATTCAGTACTTC TRBJ2-4 NA TRBV18 TRBD1
CASSQPGLSTDTQYF TGTGCCAGCAGCCAACCGGGACTTTCCACAGATACGCAGTATTTT TRBJ2-3 few TRBV28 NA
CASIPTLSSYNEQFF TGTGCCAGCATCCCCACACTCAGCTCCTACAATGAGCAGTTCTTC TRBJ2-1 many TRBV7-2 NA